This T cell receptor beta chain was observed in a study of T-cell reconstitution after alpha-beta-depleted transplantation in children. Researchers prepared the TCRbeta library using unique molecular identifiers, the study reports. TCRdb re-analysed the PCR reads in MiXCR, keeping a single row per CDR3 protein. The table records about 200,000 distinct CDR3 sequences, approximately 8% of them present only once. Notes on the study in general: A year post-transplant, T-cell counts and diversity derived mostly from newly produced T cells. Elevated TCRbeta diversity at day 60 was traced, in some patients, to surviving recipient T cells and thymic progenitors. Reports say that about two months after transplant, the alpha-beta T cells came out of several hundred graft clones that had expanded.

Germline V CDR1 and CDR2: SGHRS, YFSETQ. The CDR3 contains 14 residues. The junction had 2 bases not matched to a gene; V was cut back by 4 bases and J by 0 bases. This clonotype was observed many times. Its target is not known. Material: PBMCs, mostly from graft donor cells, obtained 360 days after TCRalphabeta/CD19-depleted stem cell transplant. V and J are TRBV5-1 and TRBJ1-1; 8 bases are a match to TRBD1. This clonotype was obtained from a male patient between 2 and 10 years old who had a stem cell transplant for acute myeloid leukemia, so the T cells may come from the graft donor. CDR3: CASSRGQVNTEAFF. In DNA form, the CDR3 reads TGCGCCAGCAGCCGGGGACAGGTGAACACTGAAGCTTTCTTT.